Listed below are T cell receptor beta chains from one sample, sequenced in a study of blood T cell repertoires in COVID-19. The table came from immunoSEQ multiplex PCR; TCRdb's copy has only in-frame clones and leaves some out. This table has 250,000 to 350,000 clones, roughly 84% appearing once. The specimen sequenced was peripheral blood. The receptors were gathered from a human donor with COVID-19, enrolled during active disease. The donor label of this sample is uncertain. Both conserved end residues are part of each CDR3. Each record gives: D gene, V gene, J gene, clone size, CDR3 protein, CDR3 DNA. D genes are given only for firm matches. Clone size appears in some rows only: once, few, many, or a class for an expanded clone.

>NA|TRBV18|TRBJ2-3|NA
CASSPEVSTDTQYF
TGTGCCAGCTCACCGGAGGTGAGCACAGATACGCAGTATTTT
>NA|TRBV11-2|TRBJ1-3|once
CASSLSGQPSGNTIYF
TGTGCCAGCAGCTTAAGCGGACAGCCCTCTGGAAACACCATATATTTT
>TRBD2|TRBV5-1|TRBJ2-2|once
CASSLLGLAGTGELFF
TGCGCCAGCAGCTTGTTAGGACTAGCGGGCACCGGGGAGCTGTTTTTT
>TRBD2|TRBV3-1/TRBV3-2|TRBJ2-5|NA
CASSQVTGGDQYF
TGTGCCAGCAGCCAAGTAACGGGGGGAGACCAGTACTTC
>NA|TRBV5-6|TRBJ1-1|NA
CASSFRDSEAFF
TGTGCCAGCAGCTTCCGGGACTCTGAAGCTTTCTTT
>TRBD2|TRBV4-3|TRBJ2-1|NA
CASSQDYRSGSLSHEQFF
TGCGCCAGCAGCCAAGACTATCGGAGCGGGAGTTTGTCCCATGAGCAGTTCTTC
>TRBD1|TRBV5-1|TRBJ2-7|once
CASSLGPGQGSYEQYF
TGCGCCAGCAGCTTGGGGCCGGGACAGGGTTCCTACGAGCAGTACTTC
>NA|TRBV5-1|TRBJ1-1|NA
CASSSQGTTLEAFF
TGCGCCAGCAGCTCCCAGGGAACCACCCTTGAAGCTTTCTTT
>NA|TRBV20-1|TRBJ2-3|NA
CSASGGLSTDTQYF
TGCAGTGCTAGTGGGGGACTTAGCACAGATACGCAGTATTTT
>NA|TRBV19|TRBJ1-2|NA
CASSIRFGTTPNGYTF
TGTGCCAGTAGTATTAGATTTGGAACTACCCCCAATGGCTACACCTTC
>NA|TRBV6-5|TRBJ2-1|NA
CASSSGLFRDDEQFF
TGTGCCAGCAGTTCCGGACTATTTAGGGACGATGAGCAGTTCTTC
>NA|TRBV28|TRBJ2-5|NA
CASRGTGLSAETQYF
TGTGCCAGCAGGGGTACAGGGTTATCGGCGGAGACCCAGTACTTC
>NA|TRBV5-1|TRBJ2-7|NA
CASSGGGYEQYF
TGCGCCAGCAGCGGAGGTGGCTACGAGCAGTACTTC
>NA|TRBV19|TRBJ2-2|NA
CASSIVGSGIAGELFF
TGTGCCAGTAGTATAGTCGGGAGTGGAATCGCCGGGGAGCTGTTTTTT
>NA|TRBV30|TRBJ1-1|once
CAWSVRLMNTEAFF
TGTGCCTGGAGTGTTAGACTCATGAACACTGAAGCTTTCTTT
>NA|TRBV28|TRBJ1-1|once
CASKGAPRGSTEAFF
TGTGCCAGCAAAGGAGCGCCTCGGGGGAGCACTGAAGCTTTCTTT
>NA|TRBV7-3|TRBJ2-2|many
CASSLTAGPNTGELFF
TGTGCCAGCAGCTTAACTGCGGGCCCGAACACCGGGGAGCTGTTTTTT
>TRBD2|TRBV19|TRBJ2-7|NA
CASSSGGGPTREQYF
TGTGCCAGTAGCTCCGGGGGGGGGCCCACCCGGGAGCAGTACTTC
>NA|TRBV20-1|TRBJ2-7|NA
CSASQGTFSYEQYF
TGCAGTGCTAGTCAGGGCACCTTCTCCTACGAGCAGTACTTC
>NA|TRBV11-1|TRBJ1-1|NA
CASSLMAGMNTEAFF
TGTGCCAGCAGCTTAATGGCAGGGATGAACACTGAAGCTTTCTTT
>NA|TRBV4-3|TRBJ1-1|once
CASSQDSRNTEAFF
TGCGCCAGCAGCCAAGATTCCCGGAACACTGAAGCTTTCTTT
>TRBD1|TRBV9|TRBJ2-7|NA
CASSEGTGLNEQYF
TGTGCCAGCAGCGAGGGGACAGGGTTAAACGAGCAGTACTTC
>NA|TRBV4-1|TRBJ1-2|NA
CASSLRAEGGYTF
TGCGCCAGCAGCCTACGGGCCGAGGGCGGCTACACCTTC
>NA|TRBV10-3|TRBJ1-4|NA
CAIRRDRDAEKLFF
TGTGCCATCAGACGGGATAGGGATGCTGAAAAACTGTTTTTT
>TRBD1|TRBV5-1|TRBJ1-5|once
CASSTGDRDNQPQHF
TGCGCCAGCAGTACCGGGGACAGGGACAATCAGCCCCAGCATTTT
>NA|TRBV30|TRBJ1-5|many
CAWSVWGRGKGQPQHF
TGTGCCTGGAGTGTATGGGGCAGGGGAAAGGGTCAGCCCCAGCATTTT
>NA|TRBV11-2|TRBJ2-3|NA
CASSLDPPADTQYF
TGTGCCAGCAGCTTAGATCCCCCGGCAGATACGCAGTATTTT
>NA|TRBV19|TRBJ1-5|few
CASFNNRDNYYSNQPQHF
TGTGCCAGTTTCAATAACCGGGACAACTACTATAGCAATCAGCCCCAGCATTTT
>NA|TRBV11-3|TRBJ2-1|NA
CASSLGGDNEQFF
TGTGCCAGCAGCTTAGGCGGGGACAATGAGCAGTTCTTC
>TRBD2|TRBV5-1|TRBJ2-5|NA
CASSFTSGQETQYF
TGCGCCAGCAGCTTTACTAGCGGACAAGAGACCCAGTACTTC
>TRBD1|TRBV6-5|TRBJ1-3|NA
CASSRDRVGNTIYF
TGTGCCAGCAGCCGAGACAGGGTTGGAAACACCATATATTTT
>NA|TRBV19|TRBJ1-2|once
CASSMAGATAASYTF
TGTGCCAGTAGTATGGCAGGGGCCACCGCAGCGTCCTACACCTTC
>TRBD1|TRBV19|TRBJ2-7|NA
CASSPRQGSYEQYF
TGTGCCAGTAGTCCCAGACAGGGCTCCTACGAGCAGTACTTC
>TRBD1|TRBV19|TRBJ2-1|NA
CASSSRQGRVNDEQFF
TGTGCCAGTAGTTCCCGACAGGGTAGGGTCAACGATGAGCAGTTCTTC
>TRBD1|TRBV15|TRBJ2-2|once
CATSRRRQGPNTGELFF
TGTGCCACCAGCAGAAGAAGACAGGGGCCGAACACCGGGGAGCTGTTTTTT
>TRBD2|TRBV5-1|TRBJ2-1|NA
CASSFSLAGGNGQFF
TGCGCCAGCAGCTTCTCACTAGCGGGAGGTAATGGGCAGTTCTTC
>NA|TRBV5-1|TRBJ1-2|NA
CASSLGQHTSDGYTF
TGCGCCAGCAGCTTGGGACAGCACACCTCAGATGGCTACACCTTC
>TRBD1|TRBV2|TRBJ2-5|NA
CASSPGQVKETQYF
TGTGCCAGCAGTCCGGGACAGGTAAAAGAGACCCAGTACTTC
>TRBD2|TRBV3-1/TRBV3-2|TRBJ2-3|NA
CASSQGVGASGISTDTQYF
TGTGCCAGCAGCCAAGGAGTAGGCGCTAGCGGGATTAGCACAGATACGCAGTATTTT
>NA|TRBV5-4|TRBJ1-4|NA
CASSPGFNEKLFF
TGTGCCAGCAGCCCGGGGTTTAATGAAAAACTGTTTTTT
>TRBD1|TRBV28|TRBJ2-1|NA
CASRQGTREEQFF
TGTGCCAGCAGACAGGGGACCCGCGAGGAGCAGTTCTTC
>TRBD1|TRBV3-1/TRBV3-2|TRBJ2-7|NA
CASSRRQGTTYEQYF
TGTGCCAGCAGCCGCCGACAGGGGACCACCTACGAGCAGTACTTC
>NA|TRBV5-3|TRBJ1-3|many
CATGLYSGNTIYF
TGTGCCACAGGGTTGTACTCTGGAAACACCATATATTTT
>TRBD1|TRBV9|TRBJ1-1|NA
CASSGGTGEAFF
TGTGCCAGCAGCGGGGGGACAGGGGAAGCTTTCTTT
>NA|TRBV6-1|TRBJ2-7|NA
CASSDGPFLDEQYF
TGTGCCAGCAGTGATGGGCCGTTTTTAGACGAGCAGTACTTC
>NA|TRBV6-1|TRBJ1-2|few
CASSEAPGYGYTF
TGTGCCAGCAGTGAAGCGCCCGGGTATGGCTACACCTTC
>TRBD2|TRBV5-4|TRBJ2-3|NA
CASSFRLAGGTDTQYF
TGTGCCAGCAGCTTTAGGCTAGCGGGAGGCACAGATACGCAGTATTTT
>NA|TRBV9|TRBJ2-1|NA
CASSAAPTGTEAPFF
TGTGCCAGCAGCGCTGCCCCAACCGGGACTGAGGCCCCGTTCTTC
>NA|TRBV7-9|TRBJ1-1|NA
CASSSDGLAPAFF
TGTGCCAGCAGCTCGGATGGGCTCGCGCCAGCTTTCTTT
>NA|TRBV29-1|TRBJ1-3|NA
CSVQGGGNTIYF
TGCAGCGTCCAGGGAGGTGGAAACACCATATATTTT
>NA|TRBV29-1|TRBJ1-1|once
CSVVRGGVREAFF
TGCAGCGTTGTCCGGGGGGGAGTTCGTGAAGCTTTCTTT
>NA|TRBV28|TRBJ1-4|NA
CASSSPSFRVAKLFF
TGTGCCAGCAGTTCTCCATCGTTCCGGGTTGCGAAACTGTTTTTT
>TRBD2|TRBV7-2|TRBJ2-1|NA
CASTSGGLLVNEQFF
TGTGCCTCTACTAGCGGAGGCCTCCTGGTCAATGAGCAGTTCTTC
>NA|TRBV6-5|TRBJ1-5|few
CASSYGRANQPQHF
TGTGCCAGCAGTTACGGCAGGGCCAATCAGCCCCAGCATTTT
>TRBD1|TRBV18|TRBJ1-3|NA
CASSPGTDSGNTIYF
TGTGCCAGCTCACCAGGGACAGACTCTGGAAACACCATATATTTT
>TRBD1|TRBV19|TRBJ1-5|NA
CASGGPTGGVEPQHF
TGTGCCAGTGGAGGCCCTACAGGGGGCGTTGAGCCCCAGCATTTT
>TRBD1|TRBV5-5|TRBJ2-3|NA
CASSLEQGANTQYF
TGTGCCAGCAGCTTGGAACAGGGGGCGAATACGCAGTATTTT
>TRBD2|TRBV5-8|TRBJ2-7|NA
CAIPKRERGYEQYF
TGTGCCATTCCCAAACGGGAGCGGGGCTACGAGCAGTACTTC
>NA|TRBV5-5|TRBJ1-4|once
CASSLSLGASVNEKLFF
TGTGCCAGCAGCTTGTCGCTCGGAGCCTCTGTGAATGAAAAACTGTTTTTT
>TRBD1|TRBV5-1|TRBJ2-7|NA
CASSSTGEYEQYF
TGCGCCAGCAGCTCAACAGGGGAATACGAGCAGTACTTC